The 24 T cell receptor beta chains below all came from one sample that was sequenced in a study of beta chain features in type 1 diabetes. Study-level results: Shortening that was moderate but significant affected the TCRB CDR3s of Type 1 diabetes patients in all four CD4+ subsets.

No antigen has been assigned to these receptors. The study reverse transcribed the entire isolated RNA, so it sequenced expressed TCRB transcripts. Sequencing was performed with immunoSEQ multiplex PCR; in TCRdb, only in-frame clones are kept and a portion is missing. The sample has hundreds of thousands of clones, approximately 14% seen once. The source material was naive CD4+ T cells from blood. These receptors all come from a man aged 25-45 years with type 1 diabetes.

The CDR3 region is CASSSLAGTDTQYF. CDR3 coding DNA: TGTGCCAGCAGCTCCCTAGCGGGCACAGATACGCAGTATTTT. This sequence joins TRBV5-4 and TRBJ2-3; TRBD2 matches at 7 bases. V dropped 3 bases and J dropped 1; count of bases not matched to a gene: 2. CDR3 length equals 14 residues. Per germline, CDR1 SGHNT and CDR2 YYREEE (reference sequence).

This clone was seen only a few times. The rearrangement uses TRBV5-1 and TRBJ1-2; D is perhaps TRBD1 (6 bases). Germline CDR1 is SGHRS and CDR2 is YFSETQ. CDR3 size: 16 residues. The ends were cut back, 4 bases at V and 2 bases at J, with 18 bases in the middle. The CDR3 region is CASSPLMTGTNYGYTF. In DNA, the CDR3 is TGCGCCAGCAGCCCCCTAATGACCGGGACAAACTATGGCTACACCTTC.

The V call is TRBV7-3, the J call TRBJ2-5, with a weak D call TRBD2 (5 bases). Germline assignment: CDR1 SGHTA and CDR2 FQGTGA. With 4 bases removed from V and 2 bases from J, the gap between germline ends came to 17 bases. The CDR3 is 16 amino acids. The CDR3 here is CASSSSISRGQETQYF. In DNA form, the CDR3 reads TGTGCCAGCAGCTCCTCCATATCCAGAGGGCAAGAGACCCAGTACTTC.

The rearrangement links TRBV28 to TRBJ2-3; 8 nucleotides agree with TRBD2. This CDR3 is built from 14 residues. Germline V CDR1 and CDR2: MDHEN, SYDVKM. After removal of 6 bases from V and 4 bases from J, the junction contained 6 bases not matched to a gene. This chain's CDR3 is CASSDSGESDTQYF. In nucleotides, the CDR3 is TGTGCCAGCAGCGATAGCGGGGAATCAGATACGCAGTATTTT.

This clone was counted only a few times. The chain links TRBV20-1 to TRBJ2-4; D uncertain. CDR3 length: 11 residues. CDR1 is DFQATT, CDR2 SNEGSKA, per germline (reference sequence). V was shortened by 6 bases and J by 4 bases, with 7 bases between the two germline ends. Here the CDR3 DNA reads TGCAGTGCAAACGGTAAAAACATTCAGTACTTC. This gives the protein CSANGKNIQYF.

This chain connects TRBV28 to TRBJ2-5, with TRBD2 matching 11 bases. This CDR3 is 15 amino acids long. The V gene's germline CDR1 is MDHEN and CDR2 SYDVKM. V was clipped by 2 bases and J by 4 bases; unmatched bases: 3. The CDR3 nucleotides are TGTGCCAGCAGTTTAACTAGCGGGAGTCCAGAGACCCAGTACTTC. As protein: CASSLTSGSPETQYF.

The rearrangement joins TRBV5-1 to TRBJ1-1, with TRBD1 as a possible D gene (6 bases). CDR1 and CDR2 from the germline V gene are SGHRS and YFSETQ. V dropped 2 bases and J dropped 4 bases, with 6 bases sitting between them. This CDR3 has 12 amino acids. This CDR3 reads CASSLQGTEAFF. The CDR3 region has the DNA TGCGCCAGCAGCTTACAGGGCACTGAAGCTTTCTTT.

This clone was recorded a few times. V is TRBV19 and J is TRBJ2-1; D possibly corresponds to TRBD2 (6 bases). This CDR3 contains 16 residues. Germline lookup yields CDR1 LNHDA and CDR2 SQIVND (reference sequence). The ends were cut back, 5 bases at V and 2 bases at J, with 16 bases in the middle. The CDR3 DNA reads as TGTGCCAGTAGTGCCGGGGGATGGTTGACCTACAATGAGCAGTTCTTC. This encodes CASSAGGWLTYNEQFF.

The table lists this clone with a few counts. The V gene is TRBV6-1, the J gene TRBJ2-7; TRBD1 matches at 8 bases. The CDR3 runs to 14 residues. CDR1 is MNHNS and CDR2 is SASEGT in the germline V gene. V shed 2 bases and J 4 bases; nucleotides not matched to a gene: 4. CDR3 sequence reads: CASSELTGGYEQYF. CDR3 DNA sequence: TGTGCCAGCAGTGAATTAACAGGGGGGTACGAGCAGTACTTC.

J is TRBJ2-1 and V is TRBV7-9, with 9 bases lining up with TRBD2. V shed 2 bases, J shed 5 bases, and the junction held 4 bases outside the gene matches. The germline V gene has CDR1 SEHNR and CDR2 FQNEAQ (reference sequence). The CDR3 covers 15 residues. The CDR3 nucleotides are TGTGCCAGCAGCTTACGCGGGGGGGCGGACAATGAGCAGTTCTTC. It is translated as CASSLRGGADNEQFF.

V gene TRBV6-5 combines with J gene TRBJ2-5, with D unclear. Germline V gene data show CDR1 as MNHEY and CDR2 as SVGAGI. Trimming took off 6 bases at V and 5 bases at J, with 19 bases between the two ends. The length of the CDR3 is 15 residues. The CDR3 nucleotides read TGTGCCAGCAGAAGTCTTGGCGGCGCCGGGGAGACCCAGTACTTC. This gives the protein CASRSLGGAGETQYF.

This clone appeared a few times. The gene calls are TRBV30 and TRBJ2-1; 9 positions agree with TRBD1. Germline V lookup: CDR1 GTSNPN, CDR2 SVGIG (reference sequence). Germline trimming cut 2 bases from V and 7 bases from J; bases unmatched to any gene: 6. The CDR3 loop spans 14 amino acids. The DNA for the CDR3 is TGTGCCTGGAGTCCGGGACAGGGTTGGAATGAGCAGTTCTTC. Amino acids: CAWSPGQGWNEQFF.

This clone was found once. The chain employs TRBV5-6 and TRBJ1-2, with D perhaps TRBD1 (6 bases). Germline CDR1 is SGHDT and CDR2 is YYEEEE. The V and J ends lost 4 bases and 3 bases respectively, with 13 bases between them. The CDR3 has 14 residues. The CDR3: CASSRGDKDYGYTF. In DNA, the CDR3 is TGTGCCAGCAGCCGAGGGGACAAAGACTATGGCTACACCTTC.

The chain recombines TRBV5-1 with TRBJ2-2; no definite D call. V was shortened by 0 bases and J by 5 bases, with 5 bases between the two germline ends. The germline CDR1 and CDR2 sequences are SGHRS and YFSETQ. This CDR3 is 13 amino acids long. CDR3 nucleotide sequence: TGCGCCAGCAGCTTGGGAGGAACCGGGGAGCTGTTTTTT. Its translation: CASSLGGTGELFF. The full variable domain, its missing parts supplied by reference TRBV5-1 and TRBJ2-2, is KAGVTQTPRYLIKTRGQQVTLSCSPISGHRSVSWYQQTPGQGLQFLFEYFSETQRNKGNFPGRFSGRQFSNSRSEMNVSTLELGDSALYLCASSLGGTGELFFGEGSRLTVL.

This clone came up a few times. The rearrangement links TRBV5-1 to TRBJ2-5; TRBD2 is a possible D gene (5 bases). The CDR3 has 14 amino acids. The ends were cut back, 4 bases at V and 1 base at J, with 11 bases in the middle. Germline CDR1 is SGHRS and CDR2 is YFSETQ. The CDR3 region has the DNA TGCGCCAGCAGCGGAGGCCGGATCCAAGAGACCCAGTACTTC. Protein product: CASSGGRIQETQYF.

This clone was seen only a few times. CDR3 sequence: CASSPSQGGEQYF. The CDR3 region has the DNA TGTGCCAGCTCACCGTCCCAGGGGGGCGAGCAGTACTTC. This chain uses TRBV18 with TRBJ2-7, with D maybe TRBD1 (7 bases). V lost 3 bases, J lost 6 bases, and 12 bases lay in between. The CDR3 sequence is 13 residues long. From germline, CDR1 is KGHSH and CDR2 LQKENI.

This clone appeared a few times. The CDR3 DNA is TGTGCCAGTAGTATCCCTGCCGGCTATGGCTACACCTTC. This translates into CASSIPAGYGYTF. The chain is built from TRBV19 and TRBJ1-2; D ambiguous. From germline, CDR1 is LNHDA and CDR2 SQIVND (reference sequence). V was clipped by 3 bases and J by 4 bases, with 9 bases between them. There are 13 residues in the CDR3. The whole variable domain, filled in from reference TRBV19 and TRBJ1-2, reads DGGITQSPKYLFRKEGQNVTLSCEQNLNHDAMYWYRQDPGQGLRLIYYSQIVNDFQKGDIAEGYSVSREKKESFPLTVTSAQKNPTAFYLCASSIPAGYGYTFGSGTRLTVV.

The rearrangement joins TRBV5-4 to TRBJ2-2, with unresolved D. The CDR3 sequence is 12 residues long. Germline lookup yields CDR1 SGHNT and CDR2 YYREEE (reference sequence). V was trimmed by 4 bases and J by 3 bases, leaving 4 bases between them. For the CDR3, the DNA is TGTGCCAGCAGCATATACACCGGGGAGCTGTTTTTT. Its protein product is CASSIYTGELFF. Variable domain in full (rest from reference TRBV5-4 and TRBJ2-2): ETGVTQSPTHLIKTRGQQVTLRCSSQSGHNTVSWYQQALGQGPQFIFQYYREEENGRGNFPPRFSGLQFPNYSSELNVNALELDDSALYLCASSIYTGELFFGEGSRLTVL.

The DNA for the CDR3 is TGTGCCAGCAGCTTGGGGCAGGAAGAGACCCAGTACTTC. Translation gives CASSLGQEETQYF. V and J are TRBV5-6 and TRBJ2-5; D ambiguous. This CDR3 spans 13 amino acids. Trimming took off 0 bases at V and 3 bases at J, with 6 bases between the two ends. The V gene's germline CDR1 is SGHDT and CDR2 YYEEEE.

The rearrangement joins TRBV28 to TRBJ1-4; a possible D gene is TRBD1 (5 bases). The germline V and J ends were trimmed by 5 bases and 3 bases, with 13 bases remaining between them. The CDR3 loop spans 15 amino acids. Germline V gene data show CDR1 as MDHEN and CDR2 as SYDVKM. In DNA, the CDR3 is TGTGCCAGCAGTCTCCAGGGCGGCTCTAATGAAAAACTGTTTTTT. Translating gives CASSLQGGSNEKLFF. Supplemented by reference TRBV28 and TRBJ1-4, the full variable domain reads DVKVTQSSRYLVKRTGEKVFLECVQDMDHENMFWYRQDPGLGLRLIYFSYDVKMKEKGDIPEGYSVSREKKERFSLILESASTNQTSMYLCASSLQGGSNEKLFFGSGTQLSVL.

The V call is TRBV5-4, the J call TRBJ2-5; 7 nucleotides match TRBD1. CDR1 and CDR2 (germline): SGHNT, YYREEE (reference sequence). V shed 4 bases, J shed 1 base, and the junction held 7 bases outside the gene matches. The CDR3 is 15 residues long. The CDR3 DNA reads as TGTGCCAGCAGCGGGGGACAGCTCGGCCAAGAGACCCAGTACTTC. Its protein product is CASSGGQLGQETQYF.

The chain carries TRBV27 and TRBJ1-2; D might be TRBD1 (5 bases). V gave up 7 bases and J gave up 2 bases, with 14 bases separating them. This CDR3 comprises 14 residues. Germline V gene sequence: CDR1 MNHEY, CDR2 SMNVEV (reference sequence). CDR3 coding DNA: TGTGCCAGCAAGGACCCAGGGCTAAACTATGGCTACACCTTC. It encodes CASKDPGLNYGYTF.

The chain is built from TRBV7-2 and TRBJ2-2; tentatively, D is TRBD2 (5 bases). Germline CDR1 is SGHTA and CDR2 is FQGNSA. There are 13 residues in the CDR3. Trimming stripped 2 bases from V and 5 bases from J, with 6 bases between. CDR3: CASSLRGTGELFF. The CDR3 bases are TGTGCCAGCAGCTTACGCGGGACCGGGGAGCTGTTTTTT. The full variable domain, with the rest looked up from reference TRBV7-2 and TRBJ2-2, is GAGVSQSPSNKVTEKGKDVELRCDPISGHTALYWYRQSLGQGLEFLIYFQGNSAPDKSGLPSDRFSAERTGGSVSTLTIQRTQQEDSAVYLCASSLRGTGELFFGEGSRLTVL.

The genes are TRBV7-9 and TRBJ1-3; weak D call: TRBD1 (5 bases). V lost 4 bases and J lost 1, with 5 bases in between. This CDR3 region has 13 residues. Germline assignment: CDR1 SEHNR and CDR2 FQNEAQ (reference sequence). The DNA for the CDR3 is TGTGCCAGCAGCTCAGGGTCTGGAAACACCATATATTTT. This gives the protein CASSSGSGNTIYF.